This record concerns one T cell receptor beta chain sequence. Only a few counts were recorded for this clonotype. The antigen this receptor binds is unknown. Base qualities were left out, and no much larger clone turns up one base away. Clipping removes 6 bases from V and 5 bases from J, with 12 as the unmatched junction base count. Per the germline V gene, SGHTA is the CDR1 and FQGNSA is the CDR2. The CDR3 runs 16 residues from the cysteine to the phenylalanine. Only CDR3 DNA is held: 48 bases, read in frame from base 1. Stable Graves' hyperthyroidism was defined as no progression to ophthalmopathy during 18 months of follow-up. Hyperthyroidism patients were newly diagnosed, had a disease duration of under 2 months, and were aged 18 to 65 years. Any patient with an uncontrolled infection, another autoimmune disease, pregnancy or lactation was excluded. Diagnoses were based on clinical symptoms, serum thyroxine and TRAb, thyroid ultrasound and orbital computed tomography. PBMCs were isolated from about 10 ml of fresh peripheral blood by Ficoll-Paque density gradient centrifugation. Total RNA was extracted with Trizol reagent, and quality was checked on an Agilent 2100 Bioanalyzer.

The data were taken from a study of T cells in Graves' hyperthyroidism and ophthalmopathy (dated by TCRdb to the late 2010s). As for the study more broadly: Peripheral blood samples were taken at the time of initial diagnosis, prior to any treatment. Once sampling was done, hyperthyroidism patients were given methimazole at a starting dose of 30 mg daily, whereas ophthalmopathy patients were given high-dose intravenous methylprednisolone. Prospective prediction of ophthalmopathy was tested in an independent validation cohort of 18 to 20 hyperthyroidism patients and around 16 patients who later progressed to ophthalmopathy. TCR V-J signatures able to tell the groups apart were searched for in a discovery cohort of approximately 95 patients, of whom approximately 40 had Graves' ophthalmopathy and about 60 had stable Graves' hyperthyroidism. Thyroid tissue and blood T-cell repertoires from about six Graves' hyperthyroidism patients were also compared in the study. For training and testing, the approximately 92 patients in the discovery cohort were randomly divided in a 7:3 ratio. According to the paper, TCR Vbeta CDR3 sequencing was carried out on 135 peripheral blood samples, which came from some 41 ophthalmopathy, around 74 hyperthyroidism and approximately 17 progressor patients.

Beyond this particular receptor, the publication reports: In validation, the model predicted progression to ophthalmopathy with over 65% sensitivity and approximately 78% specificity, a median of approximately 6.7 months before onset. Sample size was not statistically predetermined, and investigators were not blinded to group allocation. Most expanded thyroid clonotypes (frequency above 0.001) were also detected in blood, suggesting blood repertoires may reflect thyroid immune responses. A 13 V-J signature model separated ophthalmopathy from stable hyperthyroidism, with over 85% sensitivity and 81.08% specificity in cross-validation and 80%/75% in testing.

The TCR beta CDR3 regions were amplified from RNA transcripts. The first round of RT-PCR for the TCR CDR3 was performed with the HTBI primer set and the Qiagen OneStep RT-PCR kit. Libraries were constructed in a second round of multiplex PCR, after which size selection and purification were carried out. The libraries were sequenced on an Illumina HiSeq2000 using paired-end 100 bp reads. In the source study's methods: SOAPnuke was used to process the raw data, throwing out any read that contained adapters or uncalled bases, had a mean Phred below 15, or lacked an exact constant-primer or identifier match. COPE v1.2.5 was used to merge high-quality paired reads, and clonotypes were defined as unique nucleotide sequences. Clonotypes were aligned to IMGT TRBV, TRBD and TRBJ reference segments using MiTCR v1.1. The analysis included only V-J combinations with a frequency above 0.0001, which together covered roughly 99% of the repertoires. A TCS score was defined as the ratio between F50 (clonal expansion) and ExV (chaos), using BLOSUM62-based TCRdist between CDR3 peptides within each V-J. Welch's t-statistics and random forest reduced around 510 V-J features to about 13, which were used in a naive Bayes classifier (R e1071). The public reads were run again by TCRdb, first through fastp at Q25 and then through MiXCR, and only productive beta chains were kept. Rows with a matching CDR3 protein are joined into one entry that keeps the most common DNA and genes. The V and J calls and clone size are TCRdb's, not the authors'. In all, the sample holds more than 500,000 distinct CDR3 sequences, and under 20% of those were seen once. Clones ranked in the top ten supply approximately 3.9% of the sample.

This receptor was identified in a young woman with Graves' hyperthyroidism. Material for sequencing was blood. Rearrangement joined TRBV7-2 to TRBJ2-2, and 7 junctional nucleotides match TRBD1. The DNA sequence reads TGTGCCAGCAGTTTTACAGGGGTACGGTTAACCGGGGAGCTGTTTTTT. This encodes CASSFTGVRLTGELFF. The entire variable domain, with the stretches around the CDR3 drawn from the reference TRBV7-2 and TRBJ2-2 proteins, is GAGVSQSPSNKVTEKGKDVELRCDPISGHTALYWYRQSLGQGLEFLIYFQGNSAPDKSGLPSDRFSAERTGGSVSTLTIQRTQQEDSAVYLCASSFTGVRLTGELFFGEGSRLTVL.